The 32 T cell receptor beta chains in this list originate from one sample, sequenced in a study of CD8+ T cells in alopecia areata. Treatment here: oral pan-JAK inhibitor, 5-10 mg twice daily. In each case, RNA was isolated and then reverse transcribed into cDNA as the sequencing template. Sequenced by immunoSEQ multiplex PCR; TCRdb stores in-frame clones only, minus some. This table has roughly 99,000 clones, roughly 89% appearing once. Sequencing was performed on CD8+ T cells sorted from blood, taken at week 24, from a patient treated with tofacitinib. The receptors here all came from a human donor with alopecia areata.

This CDR3 is CAWSHGGYEQYF. In nucleotides, the CDR3 is TGTGCCTGGAGCCACGGAGGATACGAGCAGTACTTC. The chain has TRBV30 and TRBJ2-7; weak D call: TRBD2 (5 bases). The length of the CDR3 is 12 residues. CDR1 and CDR2 from the germline V gene are GTSNPN and SVGIG (reference sequence). The ends were cut back, 3 bases at V and 4 bases at J, with 10 bases in the middle.

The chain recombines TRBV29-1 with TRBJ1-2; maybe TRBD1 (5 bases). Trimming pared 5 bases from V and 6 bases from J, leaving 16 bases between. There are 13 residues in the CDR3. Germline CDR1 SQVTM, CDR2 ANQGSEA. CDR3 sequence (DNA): TGCAGCGTTCCGGGACCAGGAAGGGATGGCTACACCTTC. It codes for CSVPGPGRDGYTF.

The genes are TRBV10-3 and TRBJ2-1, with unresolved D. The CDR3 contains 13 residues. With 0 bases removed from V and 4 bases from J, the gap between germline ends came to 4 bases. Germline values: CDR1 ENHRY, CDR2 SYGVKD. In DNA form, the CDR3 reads TGTGCCATCAGTGAGTCGACTTACAATGAGCAGTTCTTC. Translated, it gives CAISESTYNEQFF.

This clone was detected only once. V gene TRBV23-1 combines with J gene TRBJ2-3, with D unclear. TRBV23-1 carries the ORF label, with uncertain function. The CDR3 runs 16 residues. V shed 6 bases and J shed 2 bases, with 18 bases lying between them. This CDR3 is CASSLWFGRHTDTQYF. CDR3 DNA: TGCGCCAGCAGCCTTTGGTTCGGCAGGCACACAGATACGCAGTATTTT.

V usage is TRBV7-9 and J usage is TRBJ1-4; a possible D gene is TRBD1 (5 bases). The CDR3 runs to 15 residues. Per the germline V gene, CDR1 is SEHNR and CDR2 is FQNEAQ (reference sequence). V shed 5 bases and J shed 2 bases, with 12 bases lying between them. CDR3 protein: CASSPGGGTNEKLFF. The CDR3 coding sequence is TGTGCCAGCAGCCCTGGGGGTGGCACTAATGAAAAACTGTTTTTT.

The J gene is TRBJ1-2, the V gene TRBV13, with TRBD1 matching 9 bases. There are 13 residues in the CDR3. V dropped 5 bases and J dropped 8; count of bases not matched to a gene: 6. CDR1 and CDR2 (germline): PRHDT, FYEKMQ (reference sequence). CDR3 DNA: TGTGCCAGCAGCGTGGGACAGGGCTTCGGCTACACCTTC. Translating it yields CASSVGQGFGYTF.

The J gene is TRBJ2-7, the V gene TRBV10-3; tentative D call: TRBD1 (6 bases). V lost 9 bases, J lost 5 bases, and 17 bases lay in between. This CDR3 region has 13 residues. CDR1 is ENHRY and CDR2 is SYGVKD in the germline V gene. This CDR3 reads CAIEQQGRDEQYF. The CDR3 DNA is TGTGCCATTGAACAACAGGGACGGGACGAGCAGTACTTC.

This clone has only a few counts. CDR3 sequence reads: CASSPGQTPNTGELFF. The CDR3 DNA sequence: TGCGCCAGCAGTCCCGGGCAGACACCTAACACCGGGGAGCTGTTTTTT. This chain joins TRBV23-1 and TRBJ2-2, with D unresolved. TRBV23-1 is designated an ORF whose function remains uncertain. V lost 4 bases and J lost 2, with 14 bases in between. The CDR3 extends over 16 amino acids.

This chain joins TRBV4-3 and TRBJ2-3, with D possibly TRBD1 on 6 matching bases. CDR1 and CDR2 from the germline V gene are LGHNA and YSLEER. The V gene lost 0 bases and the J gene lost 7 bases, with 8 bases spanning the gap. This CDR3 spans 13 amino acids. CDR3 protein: CASSQDRGNTQYF. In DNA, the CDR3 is TGCGCCAGCAGCCAAGATAGGGGGAATACGCAGTATTTT.

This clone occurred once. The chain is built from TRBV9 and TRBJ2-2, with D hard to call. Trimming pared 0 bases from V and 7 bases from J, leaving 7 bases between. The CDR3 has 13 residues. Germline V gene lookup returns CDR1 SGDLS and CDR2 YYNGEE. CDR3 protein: CASSVGRFGELFF. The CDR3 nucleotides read TGTGCCAGCAGCGTAGGCCGATTCGGGGAGCTGTTTTTT.

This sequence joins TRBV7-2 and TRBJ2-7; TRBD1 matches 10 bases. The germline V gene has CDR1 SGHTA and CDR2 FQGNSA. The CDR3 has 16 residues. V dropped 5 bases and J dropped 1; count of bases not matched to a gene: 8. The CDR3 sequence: CASSDLWGQGSYEQYF. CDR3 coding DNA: TGTGCCAGCAGCGACCTGTGGGGACAGGGGTCCTACGAGCAGTACTTC.

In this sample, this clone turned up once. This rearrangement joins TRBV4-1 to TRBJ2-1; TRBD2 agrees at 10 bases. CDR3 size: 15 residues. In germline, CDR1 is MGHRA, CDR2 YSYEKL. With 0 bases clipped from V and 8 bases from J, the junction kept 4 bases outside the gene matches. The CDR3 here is CASSQDGTSVYEQFF. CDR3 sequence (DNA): TGCGCCAGCAGCCAAGATGGGACTAGCGTTTATGAGCAGTTCTTC.

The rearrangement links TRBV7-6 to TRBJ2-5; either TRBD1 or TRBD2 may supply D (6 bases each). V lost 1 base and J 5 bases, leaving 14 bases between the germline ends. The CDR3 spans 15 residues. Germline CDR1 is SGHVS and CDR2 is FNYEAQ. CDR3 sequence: CASSLGGGPQETQYF. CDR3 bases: TGTGCCAGCAGCTTAGGTGGGGGGCCGCAGGAGACCCAGTACTTC.

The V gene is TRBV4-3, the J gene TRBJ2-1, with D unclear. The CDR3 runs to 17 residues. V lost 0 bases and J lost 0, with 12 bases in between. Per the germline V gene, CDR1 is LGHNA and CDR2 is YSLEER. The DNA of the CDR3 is TGCGCCAGCAGCCAAGATACCTCTCTGAGCTCCTACAATGAGCAGTTCTTC. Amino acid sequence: CASSQDTSLSSYNEQFF.

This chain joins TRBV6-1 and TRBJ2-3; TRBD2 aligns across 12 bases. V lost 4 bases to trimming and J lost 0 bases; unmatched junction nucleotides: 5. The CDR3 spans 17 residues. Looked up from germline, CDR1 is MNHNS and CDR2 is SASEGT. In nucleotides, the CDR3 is TGTGCCAGCAGTGTAAGGACTAGCGGGGACAGCACAGATACGCAGTATTTT. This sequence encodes CASSVRTSGDSTDTQYF.

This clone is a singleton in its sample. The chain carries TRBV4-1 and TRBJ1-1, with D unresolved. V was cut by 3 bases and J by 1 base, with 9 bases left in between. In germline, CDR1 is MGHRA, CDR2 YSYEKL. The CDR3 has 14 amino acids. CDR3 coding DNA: TGCGCCAGCAGCCAGGGCATGGGGAACACTGAAGCTTTCTTT. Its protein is CASSQGMGNTEAFF.

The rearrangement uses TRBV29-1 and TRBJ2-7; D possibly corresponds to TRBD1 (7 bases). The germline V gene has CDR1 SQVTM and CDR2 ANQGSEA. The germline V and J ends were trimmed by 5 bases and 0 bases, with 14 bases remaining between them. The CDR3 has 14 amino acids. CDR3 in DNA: TGCAGCGTTCGACAGGGAGGAATCTCCTACGAGCAGTACTTC. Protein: CSVRQGGISYEQYF.

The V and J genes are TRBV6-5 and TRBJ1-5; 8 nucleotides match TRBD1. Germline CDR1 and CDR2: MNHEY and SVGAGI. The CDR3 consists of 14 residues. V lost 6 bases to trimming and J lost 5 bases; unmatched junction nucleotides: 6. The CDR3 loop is CASSVDRGDQPQHF. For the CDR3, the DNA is TGTGCCAGCAGCGTCGACAGGGGAGATCAGCCCCAGCATTTT.

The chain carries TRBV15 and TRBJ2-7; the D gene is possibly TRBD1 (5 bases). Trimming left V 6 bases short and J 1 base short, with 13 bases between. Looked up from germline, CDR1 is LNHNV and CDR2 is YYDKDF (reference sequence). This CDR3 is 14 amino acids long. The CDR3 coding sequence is TGTGCCACCAGGGACAACGAGGAATCCTACGAGCAGTACTTC. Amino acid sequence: CATRDNEESYEQYF.

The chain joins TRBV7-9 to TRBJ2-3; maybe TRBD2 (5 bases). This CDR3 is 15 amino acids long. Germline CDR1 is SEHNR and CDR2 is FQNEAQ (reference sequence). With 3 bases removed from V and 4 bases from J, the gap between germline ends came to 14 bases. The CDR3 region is CASSFMGTRADTQYF. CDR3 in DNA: TGTGCCAGCAGCTTTATGGGCACTAGGGCAGATACGCAGTATTTT.

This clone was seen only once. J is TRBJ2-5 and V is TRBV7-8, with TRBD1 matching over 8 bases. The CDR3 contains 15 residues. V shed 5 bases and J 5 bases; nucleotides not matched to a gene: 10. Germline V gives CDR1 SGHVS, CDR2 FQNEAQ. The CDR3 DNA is TGTGCCAGCAGCGGGTGGACAGGGAAAGGGGAGACCCAGTACTTC. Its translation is CASSGWTGKGETQYF.

The CDR3 nucleotides read TGCGCCAGCAGCTTGGATGAGGCTAGCCGCCTCCAAGAGACCCAGTACTTC. Amino acids: CASSLDEASRLQETQYF. The chain joins TRBV5-1 to TRBJ2-5; possible D gene TRBD2, 5 bases. V dropped 0 bases and J dropped 1 base, with 16 bases sitting between them. The CDR3 spans 17 residues. CDR1 and CDR2 from the germline V gene are SGHRS and YFSETQ.

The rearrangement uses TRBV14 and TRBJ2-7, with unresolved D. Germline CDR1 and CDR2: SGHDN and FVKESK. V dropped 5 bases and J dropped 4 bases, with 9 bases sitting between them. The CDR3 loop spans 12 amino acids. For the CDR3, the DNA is TGTGCCAGCAGCTACTCAAATTACGAGCAGTACTTC. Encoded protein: CASSYSNYEQYF.

Here the CDR3 DNA reads TGTGCCAGTAGTCCGTTCCGGGCCTCGGGGAATGAGCAGTTCTTC. It yields the protein CASSPFRASGNEQFF. J is TRBJ2-1 and V is TRBV19; the D gene is possibly TRBD2 (5 bases). This CDR3 has 15 amino acids. Per the germline V gene, CDR1 is LNHDA and CDR2 is SQIVND (reference sequence). V was shortened by 5 bases and J by 7 bases, with 18 bases between the two germline ends. Looking up the rest from reference TRBV19 and TRBJ2-1 gives the full variable domain: DGGITQSPKYLFRKEGQNVTLSCEQNLNHDAMYWYRQDPGQGLRLIYYSQIVNDFQKGDIAEGYSVSREKKESFPLTVTSAQKNPTAFYLCASSPFRASGNEQFFGPGTRLTVL.

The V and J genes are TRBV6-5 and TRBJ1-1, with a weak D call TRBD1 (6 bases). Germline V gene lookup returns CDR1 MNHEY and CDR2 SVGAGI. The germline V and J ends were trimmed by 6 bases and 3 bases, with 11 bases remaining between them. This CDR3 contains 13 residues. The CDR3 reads CASRQTGYTEAFF. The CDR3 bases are TGTGCCAGCAGACAGACAGGATACACTGAAGCTTTCTTT.

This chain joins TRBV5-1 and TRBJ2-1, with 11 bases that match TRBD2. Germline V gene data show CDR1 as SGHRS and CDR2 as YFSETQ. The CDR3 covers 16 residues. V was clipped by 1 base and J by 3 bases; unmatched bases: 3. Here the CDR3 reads CASSLTSGGHYNEQFF. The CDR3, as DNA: TGCGCCAGCAGCTTGACTAGCGGGGGACACTACAATGAGCAGTTCTTC.

As DNA, the CDR3 is TGTGCCAGCAGTGAAGCGGTGGCGGGGGGATCTAGCACAGATACGCAGTATTTT. This sequence encodes CASSEAVAGGSSTDTQYF. V and J are TRBV2 and TRBJ2-3, with TRBD2 matching over 8 bases. Trimming took 0 bases from V and 0 from J; bases not matched to a gene: 8. Germline CDR1 and CDR2: SNHLY and FYNNEI. This CDR3 is 18 amino acids long.

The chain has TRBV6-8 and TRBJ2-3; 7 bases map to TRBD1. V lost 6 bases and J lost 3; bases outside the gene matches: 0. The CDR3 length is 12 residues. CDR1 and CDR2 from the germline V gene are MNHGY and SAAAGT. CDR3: CASRTGTDTQYF. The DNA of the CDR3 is TGTGCCAGCAGGACAGGGACAGATACGCAGTATTTT.

Written as DNA, the CDR3 is TGTGCCAGTAGCGGGGGCGCCTCAACTAATGAAAAACTGTTTTTT. Translating it yields CASSGGASTNEKLFF. The V gene is TRBV19, the J gene TRBJ1-4, with D possibly TRBD1 on 6 matching bases. V gave up 6 bases and J gave up 0 bases, with 11 bases separating them. In germline, CDR1 is LNHDA, CDR2 SQIVND (reference sequence). The CDR3 is made up of 15 amino acids.

Written as DNA, the CDR3 is TGTGCCAGCAGCTTGGCCCAGTCGAGCTCCTACAATGAGCAGTTCTTC. This sequence encodes CASSLAQSSSYNEQFF. The chain is built from TRBV5-6 and TRBJ2-1; no clear D. V lost 0 bases to trimming and J lost 0 bases, with 10 bases between them. This CDR3 has 16 amino acids. CDR1 SGHDT and CDR2 YYEEEE come from the germline V gene.

The DNA of the CDR3 is TGTGCCAGCAGCCAAGGGACTTCCCGGGGGGATGGCTACACCTTC. Amino acids: CASSQGTSRGDGYTF. This chain links TRBV14 with TRBJ1-2; D perhaps matches TRBD1 (5 bases). The CDR3 sequence is 15 residues long. CDR1 is SGHDN, CDR2 FVKESK, per germline. V shed 1 base and J shed 6 bases, with 15 bases lying between them.

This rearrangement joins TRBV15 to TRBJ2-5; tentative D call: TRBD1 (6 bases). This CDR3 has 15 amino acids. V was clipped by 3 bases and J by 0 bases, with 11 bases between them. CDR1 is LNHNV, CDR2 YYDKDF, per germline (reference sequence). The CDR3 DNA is TGTGCCACCAGCAGCTACAGGGCGTACCAAGAGACCCAGTACTTC. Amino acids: CATSSYRAYQETQYF.